The 21 T cell receptor beta chains below were found in one sample sequenced in a study of blood T cell repertoires in COVID-19. Method: immunoSEQ multiplex PCR; TCRdb's copy keeps in-frame clones and lacks some. The sample has around 370,000 clones, roughly 90% seen once; the top ten hold 6.5%. Sequenced sample: peripheral blood. The receptors here all came from a man in his late teens or twenties with active or convalescent COVID-19.

The chain combines TRBV7-2 with TRBJ2-3, with D unresolved. V was pared by 5 bases and J by 3 bases, with 6 bases between. This CDR3 is built from 12 residues. The germline V gene encodes CDR1 SGHTA and CDR2 FQGNSA. CDR3 DNA: TGTGCCAGCAGCCACTATACAGATACGCAGTATTTT. Encoded protein: CASSHYTDTQYF.

The V gene is TRBV27, the J gene TRBJ1-2, with TRBD1 matching 8 bases. Germline assignment: CDR1 MNHEY and CDR2 SMNVEV (reference sequence). Trimming at V came to 4 bases and at J to 4 bases, leaving 11 bases not matched to a gene. The CDR3 sequence is 16 residues long. CDR3 nucleotides: TGTGCCAGCAGTTACGGTAGGGGACAGGACCGCTATGGCTACACCTTC. Translation gives CASSYGRGQDRYGYTF.

J is TRBJ2-2 and V is TRBV11-3, with D hard to call. Trimming removed 1 base from V and 1 base from J, with 7 bases in between. The CDR3 has 15 residues. The germline V gene has CDR1 SGHNT and CDR2 YENEEA. This CDR3 is CASSLGLLNTGELFF. The DNA for the CDR3 is TGTGCCAGCAGCTTAGGACTCCTGAACACCGGGGAGCTGTTTTTT.

The chain uses TRBV5-1 and TRBJ2-7; TRBD2 aligns across 8 bases. The germline gives CDR1 SGHRS, CDR2 YFSETQ. The CDR3 totals 15 residues. The V and J ends lost 0 bases and 3 bases, in that order; junction bases with no gene match: 5. The CDR3 coding sequence is TGCGCCAGCAGCTTGGTAAGCGGGAGTATCTACGAGCAGTACTTC. Translated: CASSLVSGSIYEQYF.

CDR3 in amino acids: CASSLSGTGGNGYTF. CDR3 coding DNA: TGTGCCAGCAGTTTATCCGGGACAGGGGGCAATGGCTACACCTTC. J is TRBJ1-2 and V is TRBV27; 12 bases are a match to TRBD1. Germline CDR1 MNHEY, CDR2 SMNVEV (reference sequence). The V gene end was trimmed by 0 bases and the J gene end by 6 bases; junction bases not matched to a gene: 2. The CDR3 is 15 residues long.

The genes are TRBV14 and TRBJ1-6, with D unresolved. This CDR3 is built from 13 residues. Trimming stripped 6 bases from V and 7 bases from J, with 10 bases between. Germline CDR1 reads SGHDN; CDR2 reads FVKESK. CDR3 in amino acids: CASSETRNSPLHF. CDR3 DNA sequence: TGTGCCAGCAGTGAAACCAGGAATTCACCCCTCCACTTT.

There are a few counts of this clone. The rearrangement uses TRBV27 and TRBJ1-5; 8 positions agree with TRBD1. The CDR3 has 13 amino acids. Trimming cost V 5 bases and J 9 bases; bases outside gene matches: 6. Germline V gives CDR1 MNHEY, CDR2 SMNVEV (reference sequence). The CDR3 nucleotides are TGTGCCAGCAGTCTGGACAGGGAACGGCCCCAGCATTTT. This sequence encodes CASSLDRERPQHF.

This clone occurred a few times. The chain couples TRBV6-5 to TRBJ2-1, with TRBD2 as a possible D gene (5 bases). Germline V gene sequence: CDR1 MNHEY, CDR2 SVGAGI. Trimming shortened V by 6 bases and J by 6 bases, and 18 bases separated the two germline ends. The CDR3 loop spans 15 amino acids. The CDR3 sequence is CASSSQRRVRNEQFF. CDR3 nucleotide sequence: TGTGCCAGCAGCTCCCAGCGGCGCGTCCGCAATGAGCAGTTCTTC.

The V and J genes are TRBV19 and TRBJ1-2; no definite D call. Trimming removed 5 bases at V and 3 bases at J, with 16 bases between. The CDR3 extends over 15 amino acids. CDR1 and CDR2 from the germline V gene are LNHDA and SQIVND (reference sequence). DNA for the CDR3: TGTGCCAGTAGTGTTACTTGGCGGGCTGACTATGGCTACACCTTC. Amino acids: CASSVTWRADYGYTF.

V usage is TRBV19 and J usage is TRBJ2-7, with unresolved D. Per germline, CDR1 LNHDA and CDR2 SQIVND (reference sequence). Trimming took 0 bases from V and 3 from J, leaving 6 bases between them. The CDR3 has 13 residues. This CDR3 reads CASSIESGYEQYF. The DNA of the CDR3 is TGTGCCAGTAGTATAGAGTCGGGCTACGAGCAGTACTTC.

This clone was found a few times. V and J are TRBV4-1 and TRBJ1-4; possible D gene TRBD1, 5 bases. Trimming stripped 3 bases from V and 11 bases from J, with 22 bases between. Looked up from germline, CDR1 is MGHRA and CDR2 is YSYEKL. CDR3 length: 16 residues. CDR3 protein: CASSHPPGAGPPKLFF. CDR3 in DNA: TGCGCCAGCAGCCATCCCCCTGGGGCAGGGCCCCCGAAACTGTTTTTT.

CDR3 residues: CASSYSDRVSGYTF. The CDR3 nucleotides read TGTGCCAGCAGTTACAGCGACAGGGTGTCTGGCTACACCTTC. The V gene is TRBV6-5, the J gene TRBJ1-2; 7 bases are shared with TRBD1. This CDR3 has 14 amino acids. J lost 7 bases, V lost 2 bases, and 7 bases had no gene match. CDR1 is MNHEY, CDR2 SVGAGI, per germline.

This sequence joins TRBV19 and TRBJ2-5, with 14 bases fitting TRBD2. The junction had 7 bases not matched to a gene; V was cut back by 4 bases and J by 0 bases. The CDR3 is 18 amino acids. Germline V gene sequence: CDR1 LNHDA, CDR2 SQIVND (reference sequence). This CDR3 is CASSTGLAGGPYQETQYF. CDR3 bases: TGTGCCAGTAGTACCGGACTAGCGGGAGGCCCCTACCAAGAGACCCAGTACTTC.

This chain uses TRBV6-5 with TRBJ2-1; 10 bases are a match to TRBD1. Per germline, CDR1 MNHEY and CDR2 SVGAGI. The CDR3 has 13 residues. Trimming took 7 bases from V and 9 from J; bases not matched to a gene: 6. CDR3 protein: CASTRQGAVEQFF. CDR3 sequence (DNA): TGTGCCAGCACCAGACAGGGGGCGGTTGAGCAGTTCTTC.

The chain joins TRBV27 to TRBJ1-6, with TRBD1 matching 8 bases. The CDR3 covers 16 residues. V lost 1 base, J lost 10 bases, and 9 bases stayed unmatched. Per the germline V gene, CDR1 is MNHEY and CDR2 is SMNVEV (reference sequence). CDR3 in amino acids: CASSLFIGTGGSPLHF. The CDR3 DNA is TGTGCCAGCAGTTTATTCATTGGGACAGGCGGGTCACCCCTCCACTTT.

V is TRBV4-1 and J is TRBJ2-7, with D perhaps matching TRBD1 (6 bases). Trimming left V 4 bases short and J 0 bases short, with 13 bases between. The CDR3 is 15 residues long. Germline V gene lookup returns CDR1 MGHRA and CDR2 YSYEKL. The CDR3 spells CASSLARQVSYEQYF. In DNA form, the CDR3 reads TGCGCCAGCAGCCTAGCACGACAGGTCTCCTACGAGCAGTACTTC.

This chain links TRBV5-6 with TRBJ1-3; no reliable D call. The CDR3 runs 15 residues. Germline loops: CDR1 SGHDT, CDR2 YYEEEE. The V end lost 4 bases, the J end lost 0 bases, and 11 bases lay between the germline ends. The CDR3: CASSLGGGSGNTIYF. CDR3 DNA: TGTGCCAGCAGCCTGGGCGGTGGCTCTGGAAACACCATATATTTT.

The rearrangement links TRBV19 to TRBJ1-2; D call uncertain. The CDR3 totals 12 residues. The V and J ends lost 5 bases and 7 bases respectively, with 11 bases between them. Per the germline V gene, CDR1 is LNHDA and CDR2 is SQIVND (reference sequence). The CDR3 protein is CASSGGFGGYTF. The CDR3 DNA reads as TGTGCCAGTAGTGGAGGGTTTGGTGGCTACACCTTC.

The CDR3 loop is CASGRPGGGFEQYF. In nucleotides, the CDR3 is TGTGCCAGCGGCCGGCCAGGGGGAGGTTTCGAGCAGTACTTC. The chain carries TRBV28 and TRBJ2-7; weak D call: TRBD1 (7 bases). Germline loops: CDR1 MDHEN, CDR2 SYDVKM. This CDR3 is 14 amino acids long. The germline V and J ends were trimmed by 8 bases and 6 bases, with 20 bases remaining between them.

The CDR3 DNA is TGCGCCAGCCGAAGACAACCCGAACAGGGTAACACTGAAGCTTTCTTT. This encodes CASRRQPEQGNTEAFF. V and J are TRBV5-1 and TRBJ1-1; tentatively, D is TRBD1 (6 bases). The CDR3 has 16 amino acids. Trimming stripped 7 bases from V and 2 bases from J, with 21 bases between. Germline CDR1 reads SGHRS; CDR2 reads YFSETQ.

This sequence joins TRBV7-6 and TRBJ1-1; D is unresolved. V was clipped by 1 base and J by 6 bases, with 15 bases between them. The germline V gene has CDR1 SGHVS and CDR2 FNYEAQ. The CDR3 consists of 15 residues. This chain's CDR3 is CASSLGRRMAAEAFF. The CDR3, as DNA: TGTGCCAGCAGCTTAGGGAGGAGAATGGCGGCTGAAGCTTTCTTT.